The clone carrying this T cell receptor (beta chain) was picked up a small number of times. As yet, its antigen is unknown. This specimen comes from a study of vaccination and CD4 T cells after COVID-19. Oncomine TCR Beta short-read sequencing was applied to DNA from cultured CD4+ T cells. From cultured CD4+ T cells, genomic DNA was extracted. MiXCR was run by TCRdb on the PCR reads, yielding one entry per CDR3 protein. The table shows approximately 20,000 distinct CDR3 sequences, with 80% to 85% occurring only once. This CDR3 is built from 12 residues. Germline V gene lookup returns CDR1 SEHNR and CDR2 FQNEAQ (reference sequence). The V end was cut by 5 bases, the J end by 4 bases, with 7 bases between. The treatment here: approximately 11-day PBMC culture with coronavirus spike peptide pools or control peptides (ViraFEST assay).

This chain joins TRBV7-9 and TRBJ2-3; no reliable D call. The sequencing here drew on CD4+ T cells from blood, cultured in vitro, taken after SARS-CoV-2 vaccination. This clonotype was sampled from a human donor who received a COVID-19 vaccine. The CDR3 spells CASSPSSDTQYF. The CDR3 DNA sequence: TGTGCCAGCAGCCCATCTTCAGATACGCAGTATTTT. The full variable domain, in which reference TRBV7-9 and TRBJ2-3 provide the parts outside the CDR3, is DTGVSQNPRHKITKRGQNVTFRCDPISEHNRLYWYRQTLGQGPEFLTYFQNEAQLEKSRLLSDRFSAERPKGSFSTLEIQRTEQGDSAMYLCASSPSSDTQYFGPGTRLTVL.